This passage covers 20 T cell receptor beta chains from one sample sequenced in a study of identical twins (dated by TCRdb to 2015 to 2016). Library preparation employed 5' RACE. The sequencing machine was an Illumina HiSeq 2000. TCRdb ran its own pipeline on the public reads, namely fastp trimming at Q25 and MiXCR clone calling, and kept in-frame beta chains. Each entry is one CDR3 protein sequence, shown with its most common DNA and genes. For this sample the table gives 600,000 to 700,000 distinct CDR3 sequences, of which roughly 20% were detected only once. About 4.3% of the sample is taken by the ten largest. The data were also submitted as part of a second study, on T cells expressing NK-cell markers.

The sample consisted of PBMCs. These receptors all come from a woman between 18 and 29 years old in good health.

The sample holds many counts of this clonotype. The chain has TRBV7-2 and TRBJ1-1, with D possibly matching TRBD1 (6 bases). The CDR3 is 13 residues long. CDR1 is SGHTA and CDR2 is FQGNSA in the germline V gene. V lost 5 bases to trimming and J lost 5 bases, with 12 bases between them. The CDR3: CASSPQGRTEAFF. Written as DNA, the CDR3 is TGTGCCAGCAGCCCCCAGGGGAGGACTGAAGCTTTCTTT.

This clonotype was observed a few times. This sequence joins TRBV29-1 and TRBJ2-7; D is undetermined. V was cut by 4 bases and J by 7 bases, with 14 bases left in between. Germline V lookup: CDR1 SQVTM, CDR2 ANQGSEA. CDR3 size: 12 residues. As DNA, the CDR3 is TGCAGCGTTGGAGGTACCCTGGATGAGCAGTACTTC. Translating gives CSVGGTLDEQYF.

V gene TRBV2 combines with J gene TRBJ2-1, with D perhaps TRBD2 (6 bases). Germline-derived CDR1 and CDR2 are SNHLY and FYNNEI. The CDR3 extends over 15 amino acids. The V end was cut by 3 bases, the J end by 1 base, with 10 bases between. The chain's CDR3 is CASSERRESYNEQFF. CDR3 coding DNA: TGTGCCAGCAGTGAGCGGCGGGAATCCTACAATGAGCAGTTCTTC.

The chain recombines TRBV29-1 with TRBJ2-1; unclear D gene. The ends were cut back, 4 bases at V and 4 bases at J, with 5 bases in the middle. Germline CDR1 and CDR2: SQVTM and ANQGSEA. The CDR3 contains 11 residues. CDR3 nucleotides: TGCAGCGTTGTAATGTACAATGAGCAGTTCTTC. Protein product: CSVVMYNEQFF.

This clonotype was counted only a few times. The CDR3 region has the DNA TGCAGTGCTAGAGGGGGGCGGGAGGGGTCCTACAATGAGCAGTTCTTC. Amino acids: CSARGGREGSYNEQFF. V gene TRBV20-1 combines with J gene TRBJ2-1; 9 bases fit TRBD2. V was clipped by 1 base and J by 1 base; unmatched bases: 5. The CDR3 length is 16 residues. Looked up from germline, CDR1 is DFQATT and CDR2 is SNEGSKA (reference sequence).

In its sample, this clonotype was seen a few times. The chain couples TRBV9 to TRBJ2-1; D is uncertain. Germline-derived CDR1 and CDR2 are SGDLS and YYNGEE. The length of the CDR3 is 13 residues. Trimming stripped 3 bases from V and 8 bases from J, with 12 bases between. CDR3 nucleotides: TGTGCCAGCAGCGAATGGGGTTACGATGAGCAGTTCTTC. Translation gives CASSEWGYDEQFF.

The chain carries TRBV29-1 and TRBJ1-2, with D unresolved. V gave up 3 bases and J gave up 7 bases, with 12 bases separating them. CDR3 length: 12 amino acids. Germline V CDR1 and CDR2: SQVTM, ANQGSEA. The CDR3 DNA follows: TGCAGCGTTGACTCCCCGGGGAGTGGCTACACCTTC. Its translation: CSVDSPGSGYTF. The full variable domain, rest sourced from reference TRBV29-1 and TRBJ1-2, is SAVISQKPSRDICQRGTSLTIQCQVDSQVTMMFWYRQQPGQSLTLIATANQGSEATYESGFVIDKFPISRPNLTFSTLTVSNMSPEDSSIYLCSVDSPGSGYTFGSGTRLTVV.

This chain connects TRBV18 to TRBJ2-7; TRBD1 might be the D (6 bases). This CDR3 is 13 amino acids long. Germline CDR1 and CDR2: KGHSH and LQKENI. V dropped 6 bases and J dropped 9 bases, with 18 bases sitting between them. As DNA, the CDR3 is TGTGCCAGCTCCCCCGACAGGTCCTTGGGGCAGTACTTC. Translated: CASSPDRSLGQYF.

The V call is TRBV11-2, the J call TRBJ2-5; 7 nucleotides agree with TRBD2. Trimming cost V 1 base and J 5 bases; bases outside gene matches: 10. This CDR3 spans 16 amino acids. The germline gives CDR1 SGHAT, CDR2 FQNNGV. The CDR3 bases are TGTGCCAGCAGCTTAGGGGGGGAGGGATCGCGGGAGACCCAGTACTTC. It codes for CASSLGGEGSRETQYF.

This clonotype was detected ten times or more. J is TRBJ2-1 and V is TRBV5-1, with TRBD2 as a possible D gene (5 bases). Trimming shortened V by 0 bases and J by 2 bases, and 12 bases separated the two germline ends. CDR3 length: 16 amino acids. Per germline, CDR1 SGHRS and CDR2 YFSETQ. The CDR3 region has the DNA TGCGCCAGCAGCTTGGTGGTGGGAGCGCCCTACAATGAGCAGTTCTTC. Amino acids: CASSLVVGAPYNEQFF.

V and J are TRBV20-1 and TRBJ1-1; 7 positions match TRBD1. The CDR3 is 14 amino acids. Trimming took 5 bases from V and 3 from J; bases not matched to a gene: 9. Germline lookup yields CDR1 DFQATT and CDR2 SNEGSKA (reference sequence). CDR3 amino acids: CSARDSQWDTEAFF. DNA for the CDR3: TGCAGTGCTCGGGACAGCCAATGGGACACTGAAGCTTTCTTT.

This rearrangement joins TRBV5-6 to TRBJ2-1; D not resolved. The CDR3 covers 16 residues. V lost 3 bases and J 5 bases, leaving 18 bases between the germline ends. Germline values: CDR1 SGHDT, CDR2 YYEEEE. This CDR3 reads CASSSRRKLGNNEQFF. The CDR3 coding sequence is TGTGCCAGCAGCTCACGAAGGAAGCTGGGGAACAATGAGCAGTTCTTC.

The table lists this clonotype with a few counts. The V call is TRBV12-3 or TRBV12-4, the J call TRBJ2-3; D remains unclear. This CDR3 is built from 14 residues. Between the trimmed V and J ends, which lost 6 bases and 2 bases, there was a span of 12 bases. Here the CDR3 reads CASSPRRDTDTQYF. CDR3 sequence (DNA): TGTGCCAGCAGCCCAAGACGCGACACAGATACGCAGTATTTT.

The chain is built from TRBV12-3 or TRBV12-4 and TRBJ2-3; D is possibly TRBD1 (6 bases). Deletions cut 2 bases from V and 5 bases from J, with 17 bases between. The CDR3 contains 16 residues. CDR3 coding DNA: TGTGCCAGCAGTTTAAGCCCAACAGCAGGGGTAGATACGCAGTATTTT. This sequence encodes CASSLSPTAGVDTQYF.

This chain links TRBV7-6 with TRBJ2-7; no firm D call. This CDR3 is built from 15 residues. Trimming removed 1 base at V and 0 bases at J, with 10 bases between. CDR1 is SGHVS and CDR2 is FNYEAQ in the germline V gene. CDR3 sequence: CASSLEPEASYEQYF. The CDR3 DNA reads TGTGCCAGCAGCTTAGAGCCGGAAGCCTCCTACGAGCAGTACTTC.

The chain employs TRBV20-1 and TRBJ2-5; 12 bases fit TRBD2. The V gene end was trimmed by 3 bases and the J gene end by 3 bases; junction bases not matched to a gene: 5. Germline V gene data show CDR1 as DFQATT and CDR2 as SNEGSKA (reference sequence). The CDR3 is made up of 15 amino acids. CDR3 protein: CSAREGLAGKETQYF. The CDR3 coding sequence is TGCAGTGCTAGGGAAGGACTAGCGGGAAAAGAGACCCAGTACTTC.

This clonotype was seen a few times. The CDR3 coding sequence is TGTGCCACCAGCAGAGCCACTGGGACTAGTAGAGAGCAGTTCTTC. This translates into CATSRATGTSREQFF. The chain carries TRBV15 and TRBJ2-1; TRBD2 matches 8 bases. V was pared by 1 base and J by 10 bases, with 9 bases of the junction left unmatched. The CDR3 sequence is 15 residues long. Germline V gives CDR1 LNHNV, CDR2 YYDKDF (reference sequence).

This clonotype was counted between two and nine times. The chain has TRBV5-1 and TRBJ2-7, with D possibly matching TRBD2 (6 bases). The CDR3 sequence is 13 residues long. Germline V CDR1 and CDR2: SGHRS, YFSETQ. Trimming took 5 bases from V and 6 from J, leaving 15 bases between them. This chain's CDR3 is CASRDSGDGEQYF. The CDR3 region has the DNA TGCGCCAGCAGAGACTCGGGGGACGGCGAGCAGTACTTC.

Here the CDR3 reads CASSPHGGGDTQYF. The CDR3 DNA reads TGTGCCAGCAGCCCGCATGGGGGAGGGGATACGCAGTATTTT. V is TRBV7-2 and J is TRBJ2-3, with TRBD2 identical over 7 bases. CDR1 is SGHTA, CDR2 FQGNSA, per germline. The CDR3 sequence is 14 residues long. Trimming removed 5 bases from V and 6 bases from J; junction bases left unmatched: 8. The whole variable domain, remainder taken from reference TRBV7-2 and TRBJ2-3, is GAGVSQSPSNKVTEKGKDVELRCDPISGHTALYWYRQSLGQGLEFLIYFQGNSAPDKSGLPSDRFSAERTGGSVSTLTIQRTQQEDSAVYLCASSPHGGGDTQYFGPGTRLTVL.

The chain uses TRBV20-1 and TRBJ2-7; the D gene is possibly TRBD2 (5 bases). The CDR3 is made up of 15 amino acids. Trimming took 0 bases from V and 3 from J, leaving 15 bases between them. Germline CDR1 reads DFQATT; CDR2 reads SNEGSKA (reference sequence). The CDR3 nucleotides are TGCAGTGCTAGAGATACGTGGCTAGCAGACTACGAGCAGTACTTC. The encoded protein is CSARDTWLADYEQYF.